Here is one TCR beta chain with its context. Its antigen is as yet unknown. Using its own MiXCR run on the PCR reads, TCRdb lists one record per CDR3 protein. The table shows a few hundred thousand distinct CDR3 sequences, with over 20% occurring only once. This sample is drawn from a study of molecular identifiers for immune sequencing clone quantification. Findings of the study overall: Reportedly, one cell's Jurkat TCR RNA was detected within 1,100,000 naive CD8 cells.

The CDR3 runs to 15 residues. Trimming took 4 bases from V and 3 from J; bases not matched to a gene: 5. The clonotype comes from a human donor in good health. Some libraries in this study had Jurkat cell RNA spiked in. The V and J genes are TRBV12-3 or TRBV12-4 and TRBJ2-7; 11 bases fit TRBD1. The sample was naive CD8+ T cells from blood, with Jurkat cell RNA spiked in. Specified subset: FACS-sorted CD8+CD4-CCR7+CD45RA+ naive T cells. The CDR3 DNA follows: TGTGCCAGCAGTTCCTCCGGGACAGGGGGCTACGAGCAGTACTTC. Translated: CASSSSGTGGYEQYF.